The source of this T cell receptor beta chain is a study of T cell responses to AZD1222 COVID-19 vaccine. Findings and caveats of the study: White British ancestry dominated among donors, who included more females, and clonal diversity was possibly underestimated. The number of AZD1222 recipients seropositive at baseline was only five or six. Spike-wide coverage was observed for vaccine-associated CD4 TCRs, with dominant responses at 160-218 and 743-854.

V lost 2 bases and J 4 bases, leaving 3 bases between the germline ends. CDR3 length equals 12 residues. Looked up from germline, CDR1 is KGHSH and CDR2 is LQKENI. Notes on this clone: The antigen is not known.

Generated by immunoSEQ multiplex PCR, the TCRdb table keeps only in-frame clones and is missing some. The sample holds some 180,000 clones; 85% to 95% are singletons and the top ten take over 1%. V gene TRBV18 combines with J gene TRBJ1-3; no firm D call. The sequence was collected from an adult in good health. The material was peripheral blood, obtained on day 0 of AZD1222 vaccination. The CDR3 region has the DNA TGTGCCAGCTCACCAAGCGGAAACACCATATATTTT. This translates into CASSPSGNTIYF.